Listed below are T cell receptor beta chains from one sample, sequenced in a study of T cell responses to AZD1222 COVID-19 vaccine. Here immunoSEQ multiplex PCR was the method, and the copy in TCRdb shows in-frame clones only, minus some. The data show roughly 170,000 clones, roughly 90% seen once. This sample comprised peripheral blood, obtained on day 0 of AZD1222 vaccination. The receptors here all came from an adult in good health. The CDR3 runs from the conserved cysteine through the conserved F or W. The D gene is left open where the match is weak. The size field is filled for only some rows; it gives once, few, many or a size class.

CDR3nt: TGTGCCAGCAGTTACGAGATGAACACTGAAGCTTTCTTT; CDR3aa: CASSYEMNTEAFF; v_gene: TRBV6-5; abundance: -; d_gene: -; j_gene: TRBJ1-1
CDR3nt: TGTGCCAGCAGCTTAGTGGAGGGCGGCCCCAATGAGCAGTTCTTC; CDR3aa: CASSLVEGGPNEQFF; v_gene: TRBV7-2; abundance: -; d_gene: -; j_gene: TRBJ2-1
CDR3nt: TGTGCCAGTACCTATAGCTCCTATAATTCACCCCTCCACTTT; CDR3aa: CASTYSSYNSPLHF; v_gene: TRBV19; abundance: -; d_gene: -; j_gene: TRBJ1-6
CDR3nt: TGTGCCATCAGTGAGTCGGCAGGGCTCGGGGAGACCCAGTACTTC; CDR3aa: CAISESAGLGETQYF; v_gene: TRBV10-3; abundance: -; d_gene: -; j_gene: TRBJ2-5
CDR3nt: TGTGCCAGCAGTTGGCGGGGACACTCCTACAATGAGCAGTTCTTC; CDR3aa: CASSWRGHSYNEQFF; v_gene: TRBV27; abundance: -; d_gene: -; j_gene: TRBJ2-1
CDR3nt: TGTGCCAGCAGCTTAGCAGGGGTTAGCACAGATACGCAGTATTTT; CDR3aa: CASSLAGVSTDTQYF; v_gene: TRBV5-4; abundance: -; d_gene: -; j_gene: TRBJ2-3
CDR3nt: TGTGCCAGCAGTCCCCCTCGACTAGCGGGAAACACCGGGGAGCTGTTTTTT; CDR3aa: CASSPPRLAGNTGELFF; v_gene: TRBV2; abundance: once; d_gene: TRBD2; j_gene: TRBJ2-2
CDR3nt: TGCAGCGTTGAAACTCCCCCGGGAGAACAGCAGTACTTC; CDR3aa: CSVETPPGEQQYF; v_gene: TRBV29-1; abundance: -; d_gene: -; j_gene: TRBJ2-7
CDR3nt: TGCGCCAGCAGCCAGACCGACAGGGTGACGAACACTGAAGCTTTCTTT; CDR3aa: CASSQTDRVTNTEAFF; v_gene: TRBV4-1; abundance: -; d_gene: TRBD1; j_gene: TRBJ1-1
CDR3nt: TGTGCCAGCAGTTCCAGGCGGTGGCGTGCGGATACGCAGTATTTT; CDR3aa: CASSSRRWRADTQYF; v_gene: TRBV27; abundance: -; d_gene: -; j_gene: TRBJ2-3